The 2 T cell receptor beta chains presented below share a single source sample, sequenced in a study of human T cells and chemical hapten exposure. Regarding time point: pre-sensitization, week 0. Treatment reported: therapeutic diphenylcyclopropenone sensitization with weekly scalp DPC. One entry per CDR3 protein, called by TCRdb with MiXCR from the RACE reads. The table records 380,000 or so distinct CDR3 sequences, around 5.5% of them present only once. The sequenced sample was whole blood, obtained in connection with sensitization to the hapten diphenylcyclopropenone (DPC). The receptors here all came from a woman aged 18 to 35 with alopecia areata. Some clones in this sample may be carry-over from other donors' samples.

This clonotype was seen ten or more times. The chain is built from TRBV6-6 and TRBJ1-6; TRBD1 might be the D (6 bases). The CDR3 covers 16 residues. Between the trimmed V and J ends, which lost 2 bases and 4 bases, there was a span of 12 bases. Germline V CDR1 and CDR2: MNHNY, SVGAGI (reference sequence). CDR3 in amino acids: CASSYMGGTYNSPLHF. The CDR3 DNA reads TGTGCCAGCAGTTACATGGGGGGCACTTATAATTCACCCCTCCACTTT.

This clonotype was counted many times. The chain employs TRBV20-1 and TRBJ2-1; 8 bases are shared with TRBD2. Germline values: CDR1 DFQATT, CDR2 SNEGSKA (reference sequence). Trimming cost V 1 base and J 8 bases; bases outside gene matches: 7. This CDR3 is 14 amino acids long. The CDR3 DNA is TGCAGTGCTAGAGGTAGCGGGGAGATCGATGAGCAGTTCTTC. Amino acid sequence: CSARGSGEIDEQFF.